The 14 T cell receptor beta chains below come from one sample, sequenced in a study of T cells and Merkel cell carcinoma outcomes. Generated by immunoSEQ multiplex PCR, the TCRdb table keeps only in-frame clones and is missing some. The sample includes about 19,000 clones, approximately 80% of them seen just once. Sequencing used tumor tissue from Merkel cell carcinoma. These receptors all come from a human donor with Merkel cell carcinoma.

V gene TRBV2 combines with J gene TRBJ1-5, with no clear D. Germline V CDR1 and CDR2: SNHLY, FYNNEI. The CDR3 is made up of 12 amino acids. V lost 6 bases to trimming and J lost 3 bases, with 6 bases between them. The CDR3 nucleotides are TGTGCCAGCAGGTCTTTCAATCAGCCCCAGCATTTT. This codes for CASRSFNQPQHF. The whole variable domain, filled in from reference TRBV2 and TRBJ1-5, reads EPEVTQTPSHQVTQMGQEVILRCVPISNHLYFYWYRQILGQKVEFLVSFYNNEISEKSEIFDDQFSVERPDGSNFTLKIRSTKLEDSAMYFCASRSFNQPQHFGDGTRLSIL.

This sequence joins TRBV7-9 and TRBJ2-1; 8 bases are a match to TRBD2. With V trimmed by 6 bases and J by 10 bases, 14 bases remained unmatched. Germline-derived CDR1 and CDR2 are SEHNR and FQNEAQ (reference sequence). This CDR3 is 15 amino acids long. In DNA, the CDR3 is TGTGCCAGCAGTCGAAGCGGGGGCCCGACAGGAGAGCAGTTCTTC. This encodes CASSRSGGPTGEQFF.

The J gene is TRBJ2-5, the V gene TRBV25-1, with TRBD2 matching over 9 bases. J lost 6 bases, V lost 0 bases, and 5 bases had no gene match. The germline V gene encodes CDR1 MGHDK and CDR2 SYGVNS. The CDR3 covers 15 residues. CDR3 residues: CASSEYPGLAKTQYF. The CDR3 DNA sequence: TGTGCCAGCAGTGAATACCCAGGACTAGCGAAGACCCAGTACTTC.

The chain combines TRBV28 with TRBJ2-1; tentatively, D is TRBD2 (6 bases). The CDR3 runs to 15 residues. Germline-derived CDR1 and CDR2 are MDHEN and SYDVKM. Trimming shortened V by 3 bases and J by 8 bases, and 17 bases separated the two germline ends. CDR3 coding DNA: TGTGCCAGCAGTTTTCCACAGTTGAGGGAGGATGAGCAGTTCTTC. It yields the protein CASSFPQLREDEQFF.

The chain employs TRBV7-9 and TRBJ1-5; D unclear. The length of the CDR3 is 12 residues. CDR1 and CDR2 from the germline V gene are SEHNR and FQNEAQ (reference sequence). The ends were cut back, 5 bases at V and 10 bases at J, with 12 bases in the middle. CDR3 region: CASSPMGHPQHF. In DNA, the CDR3 is TGTGCCAGCAGCCCAATGGGTCATCCCCAGCATTTT.

The rearrangement uses TRBV9 and TRBJ1-2; D not resolved. The V gene's germline CDR1 is SGDLS and CDR2 YYNGEE. The CDR3 consists of 19 residues. Trimming stripped 1 base from V and 0 bases from J, with 22 bases between. The CDR3 DNA reads as TGTGCCAGCAGCGTAAACCCCCGGGGAGTCCCGAAGGCTAACTATGGCTACACCTTC. Protein product: CASSVNPRGVPKANYGYTF.

The chain combines TRBV9 with TRBJ2-7; D not certain. Per the germline V gene, CDR1 is SGDLS and CDR2 is YYNGEE. V lost 0 bases to trimming and J lost 7 bases, with 17 bases between them. The CDR3 extends over 15 amino acids. DNA for the CDR3: TGTGCCAGCAGCGTAGAGGCAAGGGAAATATGGGAGCAGTACTTC. Translating it yields CASSVEAREIWEQYF.

The chain has TRBV19 and TRBJ1-2; tentative D call: TRBD1 (5 bases). V was shortened by 7 bases and J by 3 bases, with 9 bases between the two germline ends. Germline CDR1 reads LNHDA; CDR2 reads SQIVND (reference sequence). The CDR3 contains 12 residues. The CDR3 loop is CASTVGDYGYTF. The CDR3 DNA reads as TGTGCCAGTACCGTGGGGGACTATGGCTACACCTTC.

The chain uses TRBV18 and TRBJ1-1, with a tentative D call TRBD1 (6 bases). The V end lost 3 bases, the J end lost 5 bases, and 13 bases lay between the germline ends. The CDR3 is 14 amino acids. Germline V lookup: CDR1 KGHSH, CDR2 LQKENI. CDR3 coding DNA: TGTGCCAGCTCACCTCAAAAGGGGGAAACTGAAGCTTTCTTT. This codes for CASSPQKGETEAFF.

This clone was detected once. The genes are TRBV5-1 and TRBJ2-4, with 11 bases lining up with TRBD2. Germline V lookup: CDR1 SGHRS, CDR2 YFSETQ. With V trimmed by 0 bases and J by 6 bases, 2 bases remained unmatched. The CDR3 is made up of 15 amino acids. CDR3 sequence reads: CASSLDTSGRNIQYF. CDR3 DNA: TGCGCCAGCAGCTTGGATACTAGCGGGAGAAACATTCAGTACTTC.

This chain joins TRBV5-6 and TRBJ1-5; no reliable D call. This CDR3 is built from 13 residues. Per the germline V gene, CDR1 is SGHDT and CDR2 is YYEEEE. Trimming stripped 4 bases from V and 3 bases from J, with 8 bases between. CDR3 protein: CASSLGFNQPQHF. DNA of the CDR3: TGTGCCAGCAGCCTCGGGTTCAATCAGCCCCAGCATTTT. Supplemented by reference TRBV5-6 and TRBJ1-5, the full variable domain reads DAGVTQSPTHLIKTRGQQVTLRCSPKSGHDTVSWYQQALGQGPQFIFQYYEEEERQRGNFPDRFSGHQFPNYSSELNVNALLLGDSALYLCASSLGFNQPQHFGDGTRLSIL.

The chain combines TRBV5-4 with TRBJ1-2; 9 nucleotides align to TRBD1. After removal of 7 bases from V and 3 bases from J, the junction contained 7 bases not matched to a gene. CDR3 length: 14 residues. Germline V gene data show CDR1 as SGHNT and CDR2 as YYREEE (reference sequence). CDR3 loop: CASCRDRADYGYTF. The DNA for the CDR3 is TGTGCCAGCTGCCGGGACAGGGCAGACTATGGCTACACCTTC.

V usage is TRBV11-2 and J usage is TRBJ2-7, with no clear D. Germline lookup yields CDR1 SGHAT and CDR2 FQNNGV. CDR3 length equals 11 residues. V was pared by 4 bases and J by 3 bases, with 4 bases between. CDR3 residues: CASSSLYEQYF. CDR3 DNA: TGTGCCAGCAGCTCTCTCTACGAGCAGTACTTC.

V usage is TRBV27 and J usage is TRBJ2-3, with TRBD2 as a possible D gene (6 bases). V was cut by 6 bases and J by 7 bases, with 14 bases left in between. The CDR3 is made up of 13 amino acids. Germline values: CDR1 MNHEY, CDR2 SMNVEV (reference sequence). The CDR3 loop is CASSPGGINTQYF. CDR3 nucleotides: TGTGCCAGCAGCCCCGGGGGTATTAATACGCAGTATTTT.